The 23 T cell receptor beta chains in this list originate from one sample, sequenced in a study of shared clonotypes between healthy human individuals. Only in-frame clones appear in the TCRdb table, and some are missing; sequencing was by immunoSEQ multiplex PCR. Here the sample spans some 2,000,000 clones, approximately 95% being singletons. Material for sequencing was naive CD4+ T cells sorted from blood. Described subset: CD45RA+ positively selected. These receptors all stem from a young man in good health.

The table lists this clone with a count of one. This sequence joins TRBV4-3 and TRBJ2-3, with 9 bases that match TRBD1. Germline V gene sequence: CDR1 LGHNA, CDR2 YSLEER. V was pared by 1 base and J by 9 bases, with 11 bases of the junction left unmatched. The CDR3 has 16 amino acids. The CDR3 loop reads CASSQGEQGAGRTQYF. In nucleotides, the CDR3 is TGCGCCAGCAGCCAAGGGGAACAGGGGGCGGGTAGAACGCAGTATTTT.

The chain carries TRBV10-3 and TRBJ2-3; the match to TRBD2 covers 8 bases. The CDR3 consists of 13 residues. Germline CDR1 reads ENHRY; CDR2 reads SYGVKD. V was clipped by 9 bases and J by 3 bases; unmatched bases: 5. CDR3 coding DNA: TGTGCCATTGGGACTAGAAAAACAGATACGCAGTATTTT. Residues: CAIGTRKTDTQYF.

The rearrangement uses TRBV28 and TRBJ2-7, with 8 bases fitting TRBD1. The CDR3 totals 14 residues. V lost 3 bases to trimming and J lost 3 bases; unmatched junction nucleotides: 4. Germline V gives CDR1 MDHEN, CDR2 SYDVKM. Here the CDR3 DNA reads TGTGCCAGCAGTTTTTTTGGACAGGGCTACGAGCAGTACTTC. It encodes CASSFFGQGYEQYF.

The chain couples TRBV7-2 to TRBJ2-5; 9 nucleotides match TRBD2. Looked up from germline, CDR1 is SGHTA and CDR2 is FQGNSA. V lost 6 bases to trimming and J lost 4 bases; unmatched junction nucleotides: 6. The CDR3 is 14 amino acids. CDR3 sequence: CASSGGRAPETQYF. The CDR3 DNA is TGTGCCAGCAGTGGCGGGAGGGCCCCAGAGACCCAGTACTTC.

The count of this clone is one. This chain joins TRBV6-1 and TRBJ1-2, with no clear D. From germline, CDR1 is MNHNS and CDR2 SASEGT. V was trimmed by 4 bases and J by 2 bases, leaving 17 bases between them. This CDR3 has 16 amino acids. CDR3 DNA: TGTGCCAGCAGTGCTATCTTCAGGACGGGGAACTATGGCTACACCTTC. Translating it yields CASSAIFRTGNYGYTF.

CDR3 DNA sequence: TGTGCCAGCAGTTACTCGCCGGGACAGGGCTCGATATATTTT. Amino acid sequence: CASSYSPGQGSIYF. The V call is TRBV6-5, the J call TRBJ1-3; 9 bases agree with TRBD1. CDR3 length: 14 amino acids. Germline CDR1 reads MNHEY; CDR2 reads SVGAGI. The ends lost 0 bases at V and 13 bases at J; junction bases unmatched: 7.

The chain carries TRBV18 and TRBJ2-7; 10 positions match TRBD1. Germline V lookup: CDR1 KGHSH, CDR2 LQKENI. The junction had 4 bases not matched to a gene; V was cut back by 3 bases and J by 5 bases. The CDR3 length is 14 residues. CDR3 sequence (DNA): TGTGCCAGCTCACCGACAGGGGGCAGAAACGAGCAGTACTTC. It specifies CASSPTGGRNEQYF.

The CDR3 here is CAISGDRGVEKLFF. The DNA for the CDR3 is TGTGCCATCAGCGGGGACAGGGGTGTTGAAAAACTGTTTTTT. The rearrangement links TRBV10-3 to TRBJ1-4; 10 nucleotides match TRBD1. The trim removed 6 bases at V and 7 bases at J, leaving 5 bases unmatched. Germline V gene sequence: CDR1 ENHRY, CDR2 SYGVKD. The CDR3 loop spans 14 amino acids.

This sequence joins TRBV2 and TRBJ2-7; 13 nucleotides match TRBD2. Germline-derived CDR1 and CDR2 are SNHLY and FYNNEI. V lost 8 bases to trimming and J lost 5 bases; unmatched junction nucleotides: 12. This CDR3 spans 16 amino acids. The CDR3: CASFEGGLAGPNEQYF. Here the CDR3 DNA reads TGTGCCAGCTTCGAAGGGGGACTAGCGGGACCCAACGAGCAGTACTTC.

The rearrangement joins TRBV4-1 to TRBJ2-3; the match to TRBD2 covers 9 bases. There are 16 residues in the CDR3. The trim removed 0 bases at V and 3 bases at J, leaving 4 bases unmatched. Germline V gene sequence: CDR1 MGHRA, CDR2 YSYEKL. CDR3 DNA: TGCGCCAGCAGCCAAGAATGGGCGGGGGGGACAGATACGCAGTATTTT. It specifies CASSQEWAGGTDTQYF.

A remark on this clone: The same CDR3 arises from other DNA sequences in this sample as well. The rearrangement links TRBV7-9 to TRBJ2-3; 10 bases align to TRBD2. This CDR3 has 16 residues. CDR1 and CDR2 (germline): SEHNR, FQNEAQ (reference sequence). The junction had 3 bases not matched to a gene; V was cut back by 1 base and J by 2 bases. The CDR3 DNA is TGTGCCAGCAGCTTAGTCCTAGCGGGAGACACAGATACGCAGTATTTT. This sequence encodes CASSLVLAGDTDTQYF.

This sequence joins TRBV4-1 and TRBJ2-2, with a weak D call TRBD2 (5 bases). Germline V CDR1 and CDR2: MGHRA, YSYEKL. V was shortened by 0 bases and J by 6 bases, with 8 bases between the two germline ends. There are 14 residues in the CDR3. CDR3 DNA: TGCGCCAGCAGCCAAGATTACGGGGCCGGGGAGCTGTTTTTT. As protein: CASSQDYGAGELFF.

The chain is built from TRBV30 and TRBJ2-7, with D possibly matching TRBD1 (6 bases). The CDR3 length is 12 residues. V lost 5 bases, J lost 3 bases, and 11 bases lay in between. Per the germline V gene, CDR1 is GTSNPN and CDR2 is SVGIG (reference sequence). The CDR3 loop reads CAWSGTNYEQYF. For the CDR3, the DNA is TGTGCCTGGTCCGGGACAAACTACGAGCAGTACTTC. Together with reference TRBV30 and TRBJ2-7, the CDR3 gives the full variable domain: SQTIHQWPATLVQPVGSPLSLECTVEGTSNPNLYWYRQAAGRGLQLLFYSVGIGQISSEVPQNLSASRPQDRQFILSSKKLLLSDSGFYLCAWSGTNYEQYFGPGTRLTVT.

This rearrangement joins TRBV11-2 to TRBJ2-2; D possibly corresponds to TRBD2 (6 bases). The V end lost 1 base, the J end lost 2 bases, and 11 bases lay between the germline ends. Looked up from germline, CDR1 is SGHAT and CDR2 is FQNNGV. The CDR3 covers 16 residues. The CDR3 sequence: CASSLGGVLNTGELFF. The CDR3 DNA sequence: TGTGCCAGCAGCTTAGGGGGGGTCCTCAACACCGGGGAGCTGTTTTTT.

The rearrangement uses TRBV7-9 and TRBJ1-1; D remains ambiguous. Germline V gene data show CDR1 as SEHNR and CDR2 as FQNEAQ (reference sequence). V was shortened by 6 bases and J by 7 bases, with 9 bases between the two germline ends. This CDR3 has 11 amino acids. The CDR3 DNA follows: TGTGCCAGCAGGTCCGGGGATGAAGCTTTCTTT. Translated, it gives CASRSGDEAFF. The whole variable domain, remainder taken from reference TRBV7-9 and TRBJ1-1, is DTGVSQNPRHKITKRGQNVTFRCDPISEHNRLYWYRQTLGQGPEFLTYFQNEAQLEKSRLLSDRFSAERPKGSFSTLEIQRTEQGDSAMYLCASRSGDEAFFGQGTRLTVV.

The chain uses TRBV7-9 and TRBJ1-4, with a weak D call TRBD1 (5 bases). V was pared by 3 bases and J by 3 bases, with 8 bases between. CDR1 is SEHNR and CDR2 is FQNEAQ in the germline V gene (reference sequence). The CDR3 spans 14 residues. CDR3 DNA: TGTGCCAGCAGCTTGGGGCTCGCTAATGAAAAACTGTTTTTT. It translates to CASSLGLANEKLFF.

CDR3 nucleotides: TGTGCCAGCAGCCCGGGTAACTCCTACAATGAGCAGTTCTTC. It encodes CASSPGNSYNEQFF. The chain combines TRBV9 with TRBJ2-1; D gene uncertain. V was trimmed by 4 bases and J by 0 bases, leaving 8 bases between them. CDR1 is SGDLS and CDR2 is YYNGEE in the germline V gene. This CDR3 is built from 14 residues.

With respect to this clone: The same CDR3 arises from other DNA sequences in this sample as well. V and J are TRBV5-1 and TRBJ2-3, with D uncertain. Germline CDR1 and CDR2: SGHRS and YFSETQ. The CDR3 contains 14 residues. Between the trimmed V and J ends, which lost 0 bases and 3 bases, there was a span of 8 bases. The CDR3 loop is CASSLVPDTDTQYF. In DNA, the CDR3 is TGCGCCAGCAGCTTGGTTCCAGATACAGATACGCAGTATTTT.

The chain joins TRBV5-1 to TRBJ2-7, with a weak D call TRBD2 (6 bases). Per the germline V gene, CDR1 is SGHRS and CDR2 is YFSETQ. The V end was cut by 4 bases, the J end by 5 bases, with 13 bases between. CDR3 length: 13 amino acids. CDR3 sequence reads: CASSRASDHEQYF. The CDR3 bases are TGCGCCAGCAGCAGGGCTAGCGACCACGAGCAGTACTTC. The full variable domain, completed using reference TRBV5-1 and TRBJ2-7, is KAGVTQTPRYLIKTRGQQVTLSCSPISGHRSVSWYQQTPGQGLQFLFEYFSETQRNKGNFPGRFSGRQFSNSRSEMNVSTLELGDSALYLCASSRASDHEQYFGPGTRLTVT.

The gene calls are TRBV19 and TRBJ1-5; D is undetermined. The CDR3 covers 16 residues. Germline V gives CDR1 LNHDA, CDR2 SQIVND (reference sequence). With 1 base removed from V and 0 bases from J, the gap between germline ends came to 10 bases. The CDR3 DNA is TGTGCCAGTAGTATAGGCAGCTCCACTAGCAATCAGCCCCAGCATTTT. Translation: CASSIGSSTSNQPQHF.

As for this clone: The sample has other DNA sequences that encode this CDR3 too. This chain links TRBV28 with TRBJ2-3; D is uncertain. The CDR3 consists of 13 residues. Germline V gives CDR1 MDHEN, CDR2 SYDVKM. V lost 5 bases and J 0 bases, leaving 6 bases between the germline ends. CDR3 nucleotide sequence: TGTGCCAGCAGTACTCCTAGCACAGATACGCAGTATTTT. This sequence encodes CASSTPSTDTQYF.

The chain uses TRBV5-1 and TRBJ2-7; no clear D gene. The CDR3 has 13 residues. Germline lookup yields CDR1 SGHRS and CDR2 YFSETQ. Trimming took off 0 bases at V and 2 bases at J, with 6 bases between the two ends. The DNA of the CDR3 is TGCGCCAGCAGCTTGGCCGACCCCTACGAGCAGTACTTC. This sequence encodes CASSLADPYEQYF.

The chain's CDR3 is CAWGAGTGSYEQYF. CDR3 sequence (DNA): TGTGCCTGGGGGGCCGGGACAGGATCCTACGAGCAGTACTTC. V is TRBV30 and J is TRBJ2-7; TRBD1 agrees at 8 bases. The CDR3 is made up of 14 amino acids. After removal of 5 bases from V and 1 base from J, the junction contained 7 bases not matched to a gene. Per germline, CDR1 GTSNPN and CDR2 SVGIG (reference sequence).